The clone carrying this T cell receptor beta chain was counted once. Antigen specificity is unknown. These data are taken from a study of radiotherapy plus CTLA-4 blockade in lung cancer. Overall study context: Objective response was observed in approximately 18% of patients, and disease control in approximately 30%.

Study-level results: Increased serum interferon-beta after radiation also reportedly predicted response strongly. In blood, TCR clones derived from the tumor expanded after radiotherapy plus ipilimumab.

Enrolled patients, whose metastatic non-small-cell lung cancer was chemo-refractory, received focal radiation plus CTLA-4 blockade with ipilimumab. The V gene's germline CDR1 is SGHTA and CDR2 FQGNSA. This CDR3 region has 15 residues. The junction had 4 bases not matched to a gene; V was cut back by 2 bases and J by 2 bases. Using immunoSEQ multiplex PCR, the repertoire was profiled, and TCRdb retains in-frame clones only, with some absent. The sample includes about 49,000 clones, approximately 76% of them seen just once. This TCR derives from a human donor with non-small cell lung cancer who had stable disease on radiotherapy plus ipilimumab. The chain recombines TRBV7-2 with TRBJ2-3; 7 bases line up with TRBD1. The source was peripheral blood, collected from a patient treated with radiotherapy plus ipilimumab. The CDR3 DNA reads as TGTGCCAGCAGCTTATCGGGACAGCCCACAGATACGCAGTATTTT. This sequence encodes CASSLSGQPTDTQYF. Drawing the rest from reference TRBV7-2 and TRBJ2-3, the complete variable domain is GAGVSQSPSNKVTEKGKDVELRCDPISGHTALYWYRQSLGQGLEFLIYFQGNSAPDKSGLPSDRFSAERTGGSVSTLTIQRTQQEDSAVYLCASSLSGQPTDTQYFGPGTRLTVL.